This T cell receptor beta chain was identified in a study of T cell repertoires in cytomegalovirus infection. V lost 2 bases and J lost 7, with 11 bases in between. The CDR3 runs to 14 residues. Germline assignment: CDR1 SEHNR and CDR2 FQNEAQ (reference sequence). The study's findings and limits: Dominant in the ex vivo response were TCR beta clonotypes restricted by HLA-C and specific for CMV.

In TCRdb, the reads were re-called with MiXCR into one record per CDR3 protein. The sample has about 150,000 distinct CDR3 sequences; 23% are singletons. This clonotype was observed a few times. No antigen is known for it. The chain employs TRBV7-9 and TRBJ1-4, with D perhaps matching TRBD1 (5 bases). Source material: PBMCs. The receptor was isolated from a human donor in good health (CMV status not recorded). Some clones in this sample may be carry-over from other donors' samples. The CDR3, as DNA: TGTGCCAGCAGCTTAACCAGCGGGGGTGAAAAACTGTTTTTT. This gives the protein CASSLTSGGEKLFF.